This T cell receptor beta chain was documented in a study of blood T cell repertoires in COVID-19. Study at large: T cells, B-cell-depleted T cells, or PBMCs provided the cDNA or gDNA that served as material.

This table comes from immunoSEQ multiplex PCR, and its TCRdb copy is limited to in-frame clones, with some not included. This table has some 190,000 clones, approximately 86% appearing once. This clone was seen once. The V gene end was trimmed by 5 bases and the J gene end by 6 bases; junction bases not matched to a gene: 8. CDR1 SEHNR and CDR2 FQNEAQ come from the germline V gene (reference sequence). CDR3 size: 15 residues. Material: peripheral blood. The gene calls are TRBV7-9 and TRBJ2-2; 8 positions agree with TRBD1. The receptor was isolated from a man older than 75 with COVID-19, enrolled during active disease. CDR3 sequence: CASSPDRGGSGELFF. The DNA for the CDR3 is TGTGCCAGCAGCCCCGACAGGGGAGGCTCCGGGGAGCTGTTTTTT.